One sample yielded the 16 T cell receptor beta chains listed below, sequenced in a study of T cells in Graves' hyperthyroidism and ophthalmopathy. RNA transcripts were the template for amplifying TCR beta CDR3 regions. TCR CDR3 regions were first amplified by RT-PCR with HTBI primers. Via MiXCR, TCRdb re-called the multiplex PCR reads, giving one row per CDR3 protein. The table records approximately 430,000 distinct CDR3 sequences, under 15% of them present only once. Material for sequencing was blood. These receptors came from a man between 18 and 35 years old with Graves' ophthalmopathy.

This clonotype came up many times. J is TRBJ1-1 and V is TRBV18, with D possibly matching TRBD1 (5 bases). The CDR3 is 14 amino acids. V lost 3 bases and J lost 0, with 8 bases in between. Germline CDR1 is KGHSH and CDR2 is LQKENI. The CDR3 spells CASSPTAMNTEAFF. CDR3 nucleotides: TGTGCCAGCTCACCGACAGCCATGAACACTGAAGCTTTCTTT.

This chain joins TRBV20-1 and TRBJ1-2; D might be TRBD1 (5 bases). Germline V CDR1 and CDR2: DFQATT, SNEGSKA (reference sequence). Trimming stripped 1 base from V and 8 bases from J, with 11 bases between. The CDR3 covers 12 residues. CDR3 sequence: CSARARVKGYTF. The CDR3 DNA sequence: TGCAGTGCTAGAGCCAGGGTGAAAGGCTACACCTTC.

This clonotype was picked up many times. The gene calls are TRBV4-1 and TRBJ1-1; D remains ambiguous. The ends were cut back, 1 base at V and 3 bases at J, with 9 bases in the middle. This CDR3 is 14 amino acids long. Germline loops: CDR1 MGHRA, CDR2 YSYEKL. The CDR3 spells CASSQAEAYTEAFF. The CDR3 region has the DNA TGCGCCAGCAGCCAAGCTGAGGCGTACACTGAAGCTTTCTTT.

This clonotype occurred a few times. This chain joins TRBV4-2 and TRBJ2-3; D is possibly TRBD1 or TRBD2 (5 bases each). CDR1 LGHNA and CDR2 YNFKEQ come from the germline V gene. Trimming removed 0 bases from V and 1 base from J, with 14 bases in between. This CDR3 has 17 amino acids. CDR3 loop: CASSQDHQGRGTDTQYF. Written as DNA, the CDR3 is TGTGCCAGCAGCCAAGATCACCAGGGACGGGGCACAGATACGCAGTATTTT.

This chain joins TRBV24-1 and TRBJ1-4; D is ambiguous. The germline V and J ends were trimmed by 5 bases and 6 bases, with 6 bases remaining between them. Germline V gives CDR1 KGHDR, CDR2 SFDVKD. This CDR3 has 12 amino acids. DNA of the CDR3: TGTGCCACCAGTGGGATCGATGAAAAACTGTTTTTT. Its protein product is CATSGIDEKLFF.

At least ten counts were recorded for this clonotype. The chain is built from TRBV29-1 and TRBJ2-7, with TRBD1 matching over 8 bases. The CDR3 covers 16 residues. V dropped 4 bases and J dropped 5; count of bases not matched to a gene: 16. Looked up from germline, CDR1 is SQVTM and CDR2 is ANQGSEA. The chain's CDR3 is CSVGGVGQGARNEQYF. The CDR3 nucleotides read TGCAGCGTTGGAGGGGTAGGACAGGGAGCGAGGAACGAGCAGTACTTC.

The chain has TRBV27 and TRBJ2-7; TRBD2 agrees at 11 bases. Germline V lookup: CDR1 MNHEY, CDR2 SMNVEV (reference sequence). The length of the CDR3 is 14 residues. V shed 1 base and J 8 bases; nucleotides not matched to a gene: 4. CDR3 in amino acids: CASSLLGLAAKQYF. The CDR3 DNA is TGTGCCAGCAGTTTATTGGGACTAGCGGCGAAGCAGTACTTC.

This clonotype was counted ten times or more. The V call is TRBV10-3, the J call TRBJ2-7; TRBD1 matches 7 bases. The V and J ends lost 5 bases and 3 bases, in that order; junction bases with no gene match: 4. The CDR3 spans 13 residues. The germline V gene has CDR1 ENHRY and CDR2 SYGVKD. CDR3 region: CAISWDSDYEQYF. DNA of the CDR3: TGTGCCATCAGTTGGGACAGCGACTACGAGCAGTACTTC.

Points on this clonotype: This sequence may be a read error, since a much larger clone differs from it by one base. The chain has TRBV6-2 or TRBV6-3 and TRBJ1-5; 7 bases align to TRBD1. The CDR3 consists of 14 residues. Germline V lookup: CDR1 MNHEY, CDR2 SVGEGT. CDR3 region: CASSFQGGNQPRHF. Here the CDR3 DNA reads TGTGCCAGCAGTTTCCAGGGGGGAAATCAGCCCCGGCATTTT.

This clonotype has ten or more counts. The chain links TRBV6-1 to TRBJ2-3; D possibly uses TRBD1 or TRBD2 (5 bases each). The V and J ends lost 6 bases and 4 bases respectively, with 17 bases between them. The CDR3 covers 15 residues. CDR1 is MNHNS and CDR2 is SASEGT in the germline V gene. The CDR3 coding sequence is TGTGCCAGCAGCGACCGGGACCGAGGCCCAGATACGCAGTATTTT. Amino acids: CASSDRDRGPDTQYF.

Notes on this clonotype: This may come from a read error, since a much larger clone is one base off. This chain joins TRBV5-1 and TRBJ2-7; TRBD2 aligns across 7 bases. CDR3 size: 13 residues. In germline, CDR1 is SGHRS, CDR2 YFSETQ. DNA for the CDR3: TGCACCAGCAGCGGGGACGCCAGCTACGAGCAGTACTTC. This encodes CTSSGDASYEQYF.

This clonotype was seen ten or more times. The chain links TRBV18 to TRBJ1-5; unclear D gene. Germline V gene data show CDR1 as KGHSH and CDR2 as LQKENI. The ends were cut back, 3 bases at V and 2 bases at J, with 5 bases in the middle. The CDR3 contains 13 residues. CDR3: CASSPGGNQPQHF. Here the CDR3 DNA reads TGTGCCAGCTCACCGGGCGGCAATCAGCCCCAGCATTTT. Combining the CDR3 with reference TRBV18 and TRBJ1-5 gives the whole variable domain NAGVMQNPRHLVRRRGQEARLRCSPMKGHSHVYWYRQLPEEGLKFMVYLQKENIIDESGMPKERFSAEFPKEGPSILRIQQVVRGDSAAYFCASSPGGNQPQHFGDGTRLSIL.

This clonotype was recorded many times. V usage is TRBV11-2 and J usage is TRBJ2-7; D is possibly TRBD2 (6 bases). Per the germline V gene, CDR1 is SGHAT and CDR2 is FQNNGV. CDR3 length: 16 amino acids. V was pared by 1 base and J by 3 bases, with 16 bases between. The CDR3, as DNA: TGTGCCAGCAGCTTAGGTTTTAGCGGAGGGGTCTACGAGCAGTACTTC. The encoded protein is CASSLGFSGGVYEQYF.

This clonotype has ten or more counts. V gene TRBV6-1 combines with J gene TRBJ1-1; D not resolved. This CDR3 is 14 amino acids long. Trimming cost V 2 bases and J 3 bases, with 10 bases left between them. The germline V gene encodes CDR1 MNHNS and CDR2 SASEGT. The CDR3 here is CASSELTGDTEAFF. CDR3 nucleotides: TGTGCCAGCAGTGAATTGACGGGTGACACTGAAGCTTTCTTT.

In this sample, this clonotype turned up many times. This chain uses TRBV29-1 with TRBJ1-1; no clear D. Germline lookup yields CDR1 SQVTM and CDR2 ANQGSEA. The CDR3 runs 13 residues. Between the trimmed V and J ends, which lost 2 bases and 0 bases, there was a span of 7 bases. CDR3 sequence (DNA): TGCAGCGTTGAACAGTCCATGAACACTGAAGCTTTCTTT. It is translated as CSVEQSMNTEAFF.

About this clonotype: A much larger clone sits a single nucleotide away, making a read error possible. The gene calls are TRBV28 and TRBJ2-5, with D perhaps TRBD2 (5 bases). The CDR3 totals 12 residues. Germline CDR1 and CDR2: MDHEN and SYDVKM. Between the trimmed V and J ends, which lost 5 bases and 13 bases, there was a span of 17 bases. The CDR3 sequence: CASSQSDRGRYF. The CDR3 bases are TGTGCCAGCAGTCAATCGGACCGAGGGAGGTACTTC.